These 31 T cell receptor beta chains share one sample of origin, sequenced in a study of T cells after somatic rescue of genetic block. The assay was immunoSEQ multiplex PCR, and TCRdb's table has in-frame clones only and misses some. Counted here are about 88,000 clones, around 89% occurring once; the ten biggest clones make up roughly 1.7%. Material: peripheral blood mononuclear cells (PBMCs). Source of these receptors: a woman younger than 30.

The chain carries TRBV5-1 and TRBJ1-2; a possible D gene is TRBD1 (6 bases). Trimming removed 0 bases at V and 7 bases at J, with 13 bases between. The CDR3 contains 14 residues. Germline CDR1 and CDR2: SGHRS and YFSETQ. CDR3 nucleotide sequence: TGCGCCAGCAGCTTGGTGACAGGATCGGGTGGCTACACCTTC. Translated: CASSLVTGSGGYTF.

The genes are TRBV7-2 and TRBJ2-1, with 11 bases that match TRBD2. J gave up 10 bases and V 6 bases, and 11 bases lay outside the gene matches. This CDR3 spans 15 amino acids. CDR1 is SGHTA, CDR2 FQGNSA, per germline. The CDR3 spells CASSPTSGEVREQFF. The CDR3 bases are TGTGCCAGCAGTCCGACTAGCGGGGAGGTCCGGGAGCAGTTCTTC. The entire variable domain, with the rest obtained from reference TRBV7-2 and TRBJ2-1, is as follows: GAGVSQSPSNKVTEKGKDVELRCDPISGHTALYWYRQSLGQGLEFLIYFQGNSAPDKSGLPSDRFSAERTGGSVSTLTIQRTQQEDSAVYLCASSPTSGEVREQFFGPGTRLTVL.

This clone has a single count. The CDR3 nucleotides are TGCGCCAGCAGCTTGGGAGGGTCTAGCGGGAGCTACGAGCAGTACTTC. Protein product: CASSLGGSSGSYEQYF. The chain employs TRBV5-1 and TRBJ2-7, with TRBD2 matching over 10 bases. The trim removed 0 bases at V and 3 bases at J, leaving 6 bases unmatched. Per germline, CDR1 SGHRS and CDR2 YFSETQ. The CDR3 extends over 16 amino acids.

This clone was detected once. The rearrangement links TRBV7-6 to TRBJ2-2; D may be TRBD2 (6 bases). The V end was cut by 2 bases, the J end by 2 bases, with 9 bases between. Germline V gene sequence: CDR1 SGHVS, CDR2 FNYEAQ. The length of the CDR3 is 15 residues. As DNA, the CDR3 is TGTGCCAGCAGCTTATTTAGCGGAAACACCGGGGAGCTGTTTTTT. This sequence encodes CASSLFSGNTGELFF.

This chain joins TRBV11-3 and TRBJ2-1; 8 bases fit TRBD2. The CDR3 has 15 amino acids. From germline, CDR1 is SGHNT and CDR2 YENEEA. V shed 5 bases, J shed 2 bases, and the junction held 5 bases outside the gene matches. The CDR3 DNA reads TGTGCCAGCAGCCCCACTAGCGGCGCCTACAATGAGCAGTTCTTC. Its protein is CASSPTSGAYNEQFF.

The chain carries TRBV7-2 and TRBJ1-3; no firm D call. With 0 bases removed from V and 7 bases from J, the gap between germline ends came to 10 bases. The CDR3 covers 14 residues. The germline V gene encodes CDR1 SGHTA and CDR2 FQGNSA. The CDR3 protein is CASSLAGLGNTIYF. The CDR3 bases are TGTGCCAGCAGCTTAGCCGGCCTGGGTAACACCATATATTTT.

The sample holds a few counts of this clone. V usage is TRBV6-4 and J usage is TRBJ2-1, with unresolved D. V gave up 3 bases and J gave up 10 bases, with 16 bases separating them. The CDR3 spans 14 residues. Germline loops: CDR1 MRHNA, CDR2 SNTAGT. CDR3 sequence: CASSEAADAFEQFF. In nucleotides, the CDR3 is TGTGCCAGCAGTGAGGCCGCCGATGCGTTCGAGCAGTTCTTC.

The chain has TRBV5-4 and TRBJ2-7, with TRBD2 matching 16 bases. Trimming cost V 4 bases and J 0 bases; bases outside gene matches: 10. The CDR3 extends over 19 amino acids. Germline CDR1 SGHNT, CDR2 YYREEE (reference sequence). The CDR3 sequence: CASSPGTSGRGRSSYEQYF. CDR3 nucleotides: TGTGCCAGCAGCCCGGGGACTAGCGGGAGGGGCCGTAGCTCCTACGAGCAGTACTTC.

In this sample, this clone turned up a few times. This chain joins TRBV4-2 and TRBJ2-5; 11 bases match TRBD2. The length of the CDR3 is 18 residues. Trimming cost V 1 base and J 1 base; bases outside gene matches: 8. Germline V gene data show CDR1 as LGHNA and CDR2 as YNFKEQ. Here the CDR3 reads CASSQVSLGTSGQETQYF. The CDR3 DNA is TGTGCCAGCAGCCAAGTTTCCCTGGGGACTAGCGGCCAAGAGACCCAGTACTTC.

The chain combines TRBV2 with TRBJ2-1, with TRBD2 matching 7 bases. CDR3 length: 15 amino acids. Per germline, CDR1 SNHLY and CDR2 FYNNEI. Trimming at V came to 3 bases and at J to 5 bases, leaving 7 bases not matched to a gene. The CDR3 coding sequence is TGTGCCAGCAGTGACCCTAGCGGCAAAAACAATGAGCAGTTCTTC. Translation: CASSDPSGKNNEQFF.

This chain uses TRBV19 with TRBJ2-1; 14 nucleotides agree with TRBD2. Germline V lookup: CDR1 LNHDA, CDR2 SQIVND (reference sequence). The CDR3 runs 20 residues. V was pared by 3 bases and J by 6 bases, with 16 bases of the junction left unmatched. The DNA for the CDR3 is TGTGCCAGTAGTATCGCAGGGGGACTAGCGGGAGCTCCCGGGAGCAATGAGCAGTTCTTC. It is translated as CASSIAGGLAGAPGSNEQFF.

J is TRBJ2-3 and V is TRBV5-1; TRBD2 aligns across 7 bases. The CDR3 contains 18 residues. In germline, CDR1 is SGHRS, CDR2 YFSETQ. J gave up 2 bases and V 4 bases, and 16 bases lay outside the gene matches. CDR3 bases: TGCGCCAGCAGCCCGGGTTGGGCAAAGCGGGAAAACACAGATACGCAGTATTTT. This codes for CASSPGWAKRENTDTQYF.

The chain links TRBV5-4 to TRBJ1-2; 7 nucleotides agree with TRBD1. CDR3 length: 18 residues. V gave up 6 bases and J gave up 0 bases; unmatched junction bases: 17. CDR1 SGHNT and CDR2 YYREEE come from the germline V gene (reference sequence). CDR3 in amino acids: CASTTTPGTDLANYGYTF. The CDR3 nucleotides are TGTGCCAGCACCACCACCCCCGGGACAGATCTTGCTAACTATGGCTACACCTTC.

The V and J genes are TRBV10-3 and TRBJ1-3, with D possibly matching TRBD1 (6 bases). The ends were cut back, 3 bases at V and 4 bases at J, with 16 bases in the middle. Germline V gene data show CDR1 as ENHRY and CDR2 as SYGVKD. The CDR3 has 16 residues. Here the CDR3 DNA reads TGTGCCATCAGTGATGGTGTAGGGGGGCTGGGAAACACCATATATTTT. As protein: CAISDGVGGLGNTIYF.

The chain's CDR3 is CASSEEIQGTQYF. CDR3 coding DNA: TGTGCCAGCAGTGAGGAAATACAGGGGACCCAGTACTTC. J is TRBJ2-5 and V is TRBV6-4; possibly TRBD1 for D (6 bases). The germline V gene encodes CDR1 MRHNA and CDR2 SNTAGT. The CDR3 consists of 13 residues. V lost 3 bases and J 7 bases, leaving 12 bases between the germline ends.

The rearrangement links TRBV10-3 to TRBJ2-1; D is unclear. The CDR3 is 16 amino acids. V shed 0 bases and J shed 10 bases, with 19 bases lying between them. Germline CDR1 reads ENHRY; CDR2 reads SYGVKD. Here the CDR3 DNA reads TGTGCCATCAGTGAGTCGCCTGGCACTACAATGATCGAGCAGTTCTTC. Translated: CAISESPGTTMIEQFF.

The genes are TRBV5-4 and TRBJ1-2; 8 bases line up with TRBD1. Germline V gene data show CDR1 as SGHNT and CDR2 as YYREEE (reference sequence). The length of the CDR3 is 13 residues. V shed 3 bases, J shed 4 bases, and the junction held 2 bases outside the gene matches. In DNA, the CDR3 is TGTGCCAGCAGCTCCCAGGGGGCCTATGGCTACACCTTC. Amino acid sequence: CASSSQGAYGYTF.

J is TRBJ2-5 and V is TRBV7-9; TRBD2 aligns across 11 bases. Trimming took 5 bases from V and 5 from J; bases not matched to a gene: 16. Germline values: CDR1 SEHNR, CDR2 FQNEAQ (reference sequence). The CDR3 loop spans 18 amino acids. The CDR3: CASSQRKLLAGGVETQYF. The CDR3 nucleotides are TGTGCCAGCAGCCAACGTAAACTGCTAGCGGGAGGAGTCGAGACCCAGTACTTC.

The rearrangement joins TRBV19 to TRBJ2-6; unclear D gene. CDR1 and CDR2 (germline): LNHDA, SQIVND (reference sequence). Trimming took off 6 bases at V and 0 bases at J, with 9 bases between the two ends. The CDR3 has 15 amino acids. The CDR3 coding sequence is TGTGCCAGTAGGCGAGATTTCTCTGGGGCCAACGTCCTGACTTTC. The encoded protein is CASRRDFSGANVLTF.

V gene TRBV6-5 combines with J gene TRBJ1-3; no firm D call. Looked up from germline, CDR1 is MNHEY and CDR2 is SVGAGI. The CDR3 length is 14 residues. The V and J ends lost 0 bases and 2 bases respectively, with 5 bases between them. Written as DNA, the CDR3 is TGTGCCAGCAGTTACTCGGGCCCTGGAAACACCATATATTTT. It yields the protein CASSYSGPGNTIYF.

The rearrangement joins TRBV7-9 to TRBJ2-5; 7 bases align to TRBD2. V dropped 5 bases and J dropped 4; count of bases not matched to a gene: 13. The CDR3 extends over 16 amino acids. Germline values: CDR1 SEHNR, CDR2 FQNEAQ (reference sequence). The CDR3 region has the DNA TGTGCCAGCAGCCGGACTAGGCCCCTCCGGGGAGAGACCCAGTACTTC. It translates to CASSRTRPLRGETQYF.

The chain joins TRBV28 to TRBJ2-1; possible D gene TRBD1, 8 bases. The CDR3 runs 15 residues. Germline V gives CDR1 MDHEN, CDR2 SYDVKM. Trimming removed 6 bases at V and 2 bases at J, with 14 bases between. For the CDR3, the DNA is TGTGCCAGCAGACCTACAGGGGGGGCCTACAATGAGCAGTTCTTC. Its translation: CASRPTGGAYNEQFF.

This chain uses TRBV12-5 with TRBJ2-2; D is unresolved. Between the trimmed V and J ends, which lost 5 bases and 6 bases, there was a span of 10 bases. This CDR3 comprises 13 residues. Germline V lookup: CDR1 LGHNT, CDR2 FRNRAP. The CDR3 DNA follows: TGTGCTAGTGGTCCGGATGGACCCGGGGAGCTGTTTTTT. It codes for CASGPDGPGELFF.

In its sample, this clone was seen a few times. CDR3 bases: TGTGCCTGGAGTGTAAAGGGGAATCAGCCCCAGCATTTT. Protein product: CAWSVKGNQPQHF. V usage is TRBV30 and J usage is TRBJ1-5, with a tentative D call TRBD1 (5 bases). V shed 0 bases and J shed 4 bases, with 7 bases lying between them. The CDR3 consists of 13 residues. Germline V gives CDR1 GTSNPN, CDR2 SVGIG (reference sequence).

The chain uses TRBV6-6 and TRBJ1-5, with D perhaps TRBD1 (5 bases). V lost 7 bases, J lost 3 bases, and 13 bases lay in between. The CDR3 totals 14 residues. The germline V gene encodes CDR1 MNHNY and CDR2 SVGAGI (reference sequence). In nucleotides, the CDR3 is TGTGCCAGCATCAACGGGACTCTCAATCAGCCCCAGCATTTT. Its protein is CASINGTLNQPQHF.

The rearrangement joins TRBV4-3 to TRBJ2-3; D is uncertain. Germline V gene sequence: CDR1 LGHNA, CDR2 YSLEER. This CDR3 contains 14 residues. With 4 bases removed from V and 0 bases from J, the gap between germline ends came to 8 bases. In nucleotides, the CDR3 is TGCGCCAGCAGCCGATACCAGAGCACAGATACGCAGTATTTT. Its translation: CASSRYQSTDTQYF.

The chain employs TRBV7-6 and TRBJ2-7, with D possibly matching TRBD2 (6 bases). Germline CDR1 reads SGHVS; CDR2 reads FNYEAQ. V was trimmed by 4 bases and J by 6 bases, leaving 16 bases between them. The CDR3 contains 14 residues. CDR3 in amino acids: CASSSSSGWSEQYF. CDR3 nucleotide sequence: TGTGCCAGCAGCTCAAGTAGCGGTTGGAGCGAGCAGTACTTC.

This clone was recorded once. CDR3 loop: CASSYVGQGAYEQYF. The CDR3 DNA is TGTGCCAGCAGTTACGTTGGACAGGGGGCCTACGAGCAGTACTTC. The J gene is TRBJ2-7, the V gene TRBV6-6; 10 positions match TRBD1. V was clipped by 2 bases and J by 2 bases; unmatched bases: 3. Germline V gene lookup returns CDR1 MNHNY and CDR2 SVGAGI (reference sequence). The CDR3 spans 15 residues.

The chain is built from TRBV27 and TRBJ2-5; D is possibly TRBD2 (5 bases). Trimming shortened V by 6 bases and J by 3 bases, and 11 bases separated the two germline ends. Germline lookup yields CDR1 MNHEY and CDR2 SMNVEV (reference sequence). CDR3 length: 13 residues. The DNA for the CDR3 is TGTGCCAGCAGCCTCCGGACTGAAGAGACCCAGTACTTC. Translated: CASSLRTEETQYF.

V and J are TRBV5-6 and TRBJ2-3, with D uncertain. V dropped 1 base and J dropped 9 bases, with 9 bases sitting between them. CDR1 and CDR2 from the germline V gene are SGHDT and YYEEEE. The CDR3 is made up of 12 amino acids. The CDR3: CASSLSSLTQYF. The CDR3 coding sequence is TGTGCCAGCAGCTTGTCCTCTCTGACGCAGTATTTT.

The genes are TRBV5-4 and TRBJ2-3; unclear D gene. Germline lookup yields CDR1 SGHNT and CDR2 YYREEE (reference sequence). CDR3 size: 12 residues. The germline V and J ends were trimmed by 2 bases and 4 bases, with 5 bases remaining between them. CDR3 in amino acids: CASSFSSDTQYF. For the CDR3, the DNA is TGTGCCAGCAGCTTTAGCTCAGATACGCAGTATTTT.